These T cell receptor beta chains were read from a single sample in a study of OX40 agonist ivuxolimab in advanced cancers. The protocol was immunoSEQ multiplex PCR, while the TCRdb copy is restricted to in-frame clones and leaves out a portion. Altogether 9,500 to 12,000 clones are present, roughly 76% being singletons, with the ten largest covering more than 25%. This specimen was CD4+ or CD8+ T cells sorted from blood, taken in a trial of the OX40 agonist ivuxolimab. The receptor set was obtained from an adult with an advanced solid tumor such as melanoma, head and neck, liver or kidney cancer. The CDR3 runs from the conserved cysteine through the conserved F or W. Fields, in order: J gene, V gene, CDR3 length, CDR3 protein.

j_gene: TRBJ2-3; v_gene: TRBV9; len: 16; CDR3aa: CASSDPRDTGEDTQYF
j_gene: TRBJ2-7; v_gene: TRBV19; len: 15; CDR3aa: CASSIGKGSSYEQYF
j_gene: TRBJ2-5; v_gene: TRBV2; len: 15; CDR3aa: CASSGGDRGQETQYF
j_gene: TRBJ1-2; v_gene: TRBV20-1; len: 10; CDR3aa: CSATGYGYTF
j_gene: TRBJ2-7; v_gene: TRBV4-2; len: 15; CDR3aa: CASSQVQGHGYEQYF
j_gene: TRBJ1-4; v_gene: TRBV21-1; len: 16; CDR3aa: CASSDKGGEGNEKLFF
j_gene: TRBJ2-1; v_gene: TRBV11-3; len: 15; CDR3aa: CASSILAGAYNEQFF
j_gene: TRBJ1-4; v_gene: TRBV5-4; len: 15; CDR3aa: CASSLDPPTNEKLFF
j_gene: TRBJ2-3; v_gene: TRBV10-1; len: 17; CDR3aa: CASSDPTGGANPDTQYF
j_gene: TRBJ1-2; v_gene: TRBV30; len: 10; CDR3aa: CALRQGGYTF
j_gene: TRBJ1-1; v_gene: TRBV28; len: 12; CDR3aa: CASSFAGALAFF
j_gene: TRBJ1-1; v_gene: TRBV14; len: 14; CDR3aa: CASSLAGGGTEAFF
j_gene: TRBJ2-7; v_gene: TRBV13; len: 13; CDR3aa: CASSLRGIDEQYF
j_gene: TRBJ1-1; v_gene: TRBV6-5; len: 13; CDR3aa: CASSYQVTNEAFF
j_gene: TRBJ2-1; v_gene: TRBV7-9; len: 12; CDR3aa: CASSYSSGEQFF
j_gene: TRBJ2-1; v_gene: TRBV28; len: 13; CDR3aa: CASSPWGINEQFF
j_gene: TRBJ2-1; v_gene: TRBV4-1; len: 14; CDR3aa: CASSQRNPYNEQFF
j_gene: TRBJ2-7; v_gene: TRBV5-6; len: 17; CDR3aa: CASSLPPWREGLYEQYF
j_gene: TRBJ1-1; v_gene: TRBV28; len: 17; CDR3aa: CASSLRDRGAMNTEAFF
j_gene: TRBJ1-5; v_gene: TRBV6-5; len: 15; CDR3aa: CASSPSWGSNQPQHF
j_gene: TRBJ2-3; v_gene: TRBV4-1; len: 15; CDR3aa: CASSQVWPSMDTQYF
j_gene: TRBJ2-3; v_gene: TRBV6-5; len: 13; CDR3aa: CASSFRSTDTQYF
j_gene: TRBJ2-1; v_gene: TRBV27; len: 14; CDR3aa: CASSLEPPFGEQFF
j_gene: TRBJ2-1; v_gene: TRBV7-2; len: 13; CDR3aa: CASSSPNDNEQFF
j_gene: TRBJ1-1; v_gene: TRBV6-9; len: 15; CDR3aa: CASSEAPLGNTEAFF
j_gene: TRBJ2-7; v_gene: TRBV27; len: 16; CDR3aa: CASSLVVRGSRYEQYF
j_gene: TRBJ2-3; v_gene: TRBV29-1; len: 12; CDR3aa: CSVEGQGEAQYF